In this sample, the clone carrying this T cell receptor (beta chain) turned up once. The antigen remains unidentified. TCRdb called the reads again in MiXCR, with one record for every CDR3 protein. The sample carries 560,000 or so distinct CDR3 sequences, more than 15% recorded once. This entry belongs to a study of T cell repertoires in cytomegalovirus infection. Study-wide findings and caveats: CMV-specific HLA-C-restricted TCR beta clonotypes dominated the ex vivo response.

The germline CDR1 and CDR2 sequences are MNHEY and SMNVEV (reference sequence). CDR3 length: 14 amino acids. The V end lost 8 bases, the J end lost 3 bases, and 16 bases lay between the germline ends. What was sequenced was CD8+ T cells from PBMCs. This receptor was identified in a human donor in good health (CMV status not recorded). Some clones in this sample may be carry-over from other donors' samples. The J gene is TRBJ2-5, the V gene TRBV27; D is possibly TRBD2 (5 bases). CDR3 amino acids: CASSQTVTKETQYF. DNA for the CDR3: TGTGCCAGCTCCCAAACAGTGACTAAAGAGACCCAGTACTTC.